This T cell receptor (beta chain) was profiled in a study of T-cell reconstitution after alpha-beta-depleted transplantation in children (dated by TCRdb to between 2015 and 2016). The study in broad terms: The study quantitatively tracked T-cell immune reconstitution after TCRalphabeta/CD19-depleted allogeneic hematopoietic cell transplantation in children using TCR repertoire profiling. Study-wide conclusions, independent of this receptor: The high TCRbeta diversity at day 60 in some patients was ascribed to recipient T cells and intrathymic progenitors that had survived conditioning. The apparently early recovery of alphabetaT-cell counts about two months after transplant reportedly depended on only several hundred rapidly expanded clones that came from non-depleted graft cells. Over the following months the frequencies of hyperexpanded clones went down, and after one year T-cell counts and TCRbeta diversity were mostly credited to newly produced T cells.

This clonotype was observed a few times. Its antigen specificity is not known. Base qualities are missing; no much larger clone stands one base away. Interpreted using the paper, the treatment or condition label stands for: allogeneic hematopoietic cell transplantation with graft depleted of TCRalphabeta T cells and CD19 B cells. The transplant recipients were children given TCRalphabeta/CD19-depleted allogeneic hematopoietic cell grafts. Deletion took 2 bases off V and 2 bases off J, with a span of 10 bases between the germline ends. The germline V gene encodes CDR1 DFQATT and CDR2 SNEGSKA (reference sequence). The CDR3 runs 13 amino acids, cysteine and phenylalanine included. This entry keeps only the CDR3 DNA: 39 bases, framed from base 1. Library prep was done by PCR. TCRdb shows the sequencer as Illumina HiSeq 2500. TCR libraries were prepared with molecular barcoding, using unique molecular identifiers to normalize TCRbeta repertoire quantification. TCRdb passed the public sequencing reads through fastp at Q25 and MiXCR, retaining productive beta sequences. Duplicate CDR3 protein sequences are folded into a single record with the most common DNA and genes. In all, the sample holds 700,000 to 850,000 distinct CDR3 sequences, and about 16% of those were seen once. Roughly 4.8% of the sample is taken by the ten largest.

This sequence uses TRBV20-1 and TRBJ2-7; the D gene is perhaps TRBD1 or TRBD2, each of them matching over 5 bases. The sequence came from a male patient younger than 18 who had a stem cell transplant for acute lymphoblastic leukemia, so the T cells may come from the graft donor. The specimen comprised PBMCs, mostly from graft donor cells, sampled 360 days after TCRalphabeta/CD19-depleted stem cell transplant. The CDR3 loop reads CSARMGVAYEQYF. The base sequence is TGCAGTGCTAGAATGGGGGTAGCCTACGAGCAGTACTTC.